A single T cell receptor beta chain is shown here with its context. Its antigen is unknown. The sample originates from a study of T cells in localized non-small cell lung cancer. Germline values: CDR1 MNHGY, CDR2 SAAAGT. V lost 4 bases and J 0 bases, leaving 18 bases between the germline ends. CDR3 size: 17 residues. Lung adjacent to the tumor, free of atypia, was sampled at least 2 cm from its margin. TCRdb's copy holds only in-frame clones and misses some; the assay was immunoSEQ multiplex PCR. The sample lists some 1,600 clones; roughly 21% were seen once. Study-level points and caveats: Tumor samples were not multi-region, leaving intratumor heterogeneity unexcluded.

The chain couples TRBV6-8 to TRBJ1-1; possibly TRBD1 for D (5 bases). The sample here was normal lung tissue next to the tumor, taken before any cancer treatment. The sequence came from a woman aged 35-75 years with stage III squamous cell lung carcinoma. CDR3 coding DNA: TGTGCCAGCAGTTTTGACCAGCAGGGTAAGATGAACACTGAAGCTTTCTTT. Residues: CASSFDQQGKMNTEAFF.